The rows below give T cell receptor beta chains drawn from one sample of a study of T cells in Graves' hyperthyroidism and ophthalmopathy. TCRdb recomputed calls from the multiplex PCR reads with MiXCR, one row per CDR3 protein. The data contain approximately 690,000 distinct CDR3 sequences, less than 25% of them singletons. The sample was blood. The source is a man younger than 45 with Graves' ophthalmopathy. Each CDR3 is given without its conserved first and last residue. A D gene is named only where the DNA matches it firmly.

j_call d_call v_call cdr3_aa
TRBJ2-7 . TRBV11-2 ASSFADNYEQY
TRBJ1-5 TRBD1 TRBV20-1 SARGTQGDQPQH
TRBJ2-1 TRBD2 TRBV20-1 SARASGRWSNEQF
TRBJ1-2 . TRBV10-2 ASSDAGPPYGYT
TRBJ1-4 . TRBV28 ASSLSDTGSEKLF
TRBJ2-3 TRBD1 TRBV6-6 ASSYVTGSDTQY
TRBJ2-1 TRBD1 TRBV7-2 ASSLDLGRGHNERF
TRBJ1-4 . TRBV30 AWSQAGATNEKLF
TRBJ1-5 . TRBV7-2 ASSLRRGDSNQPQH
TRBJ2-7 . TRBV27 ASSSPSTYEQY
TRBJ2-7 TRBD2 TRBV20-1 SASVGTRAGSEQY
TRBJ1-6 . TRBV9 ASSARQNNSPLH
TRBJ1-6 . TRBV6-1 ASSELGRGISPLH
TRBJ2-7 . TRBV5-1 ASSLAQAHGGQY
TRBJ2-3 . TRBV7-2 ASSLDSLTDTQY
TRBJ2-5 . TRBV7-3 ASSPSQGFLQETQY
TRBJ2-4 . TRBV7-2 ASSLDFWVGAKNIQY
TRBJ2-3 TRBD2 TRBV7-2 ASSPGGAGGPTDTQY
TRBJ2-1 TRBD2 TRBV19 ASLAGGDGYNEQF
TRBJ1-2 . TRBV20-1 SAGPSRDTNYGYT
TRBJ1-2 . TRBV2 ASSPLALNYGYT
TRBJ2-7 . TRBV12-3/TRBV12-4 ASSSGAIYEQY
TRBJ2-1 TRBD1 TRBV13 ASSNPGQGLGNEQF
TRBJ2-7 . TRBV27 ASGTYPYEQY
TRBJ2-4 . TRBV2 ASRATDSPRSIQY
TRBJ2-3 . TRBV12-3/TRBV12-4 ASSFVPAGTDTQY
TRBJ2-3 TRBD2 TRBV3-1 ASSPTGAGGMYTQY
TRBJ2-3 . TRBV27 ASSLGPTQY
TRBJ1-4 TRBD1 TRBV5-1 ASSWTGTGRNEKLF
TRBJ1-6 TRBD1 TRBV20-1 SARPRDRASPLH
TRBJ2-3 . TRBV28 ASSLNGYRDTQY
TRBJ2-7 . TRBV27 ASSSPYSGAYEQY
TRBJ1-2 TRBD1 TRBV7-9 ASSSGVQGADYGYT
TRBJ2-1 TRBD1 TRBV7-9 ASSYGTGGVGEQF
TRBJ2-7 . TRBV28 ASSFGQSGQY
TRBJ2-1 . TRBV12-3/TRBV12-4 ASKPASYNEQF
TRBJ2-7 . TRBV5-6 ASSLRVHEQY
TRBJ2-2 TRBD2 TRBV2 ASSGAGGYTGELF
TRBJ2-7 . TRBV27 ASKGSMLSEQY
TRBJ1-1 . TRBV7-2 ASRAKGITEAF
TRBJ2-7 . TRBV6-2/TRBV6-3 ASSYSEGRFYEQY
TRBJ1-1 . TRBV19 ASSTTGIDTEAF
TRBJ1-1 . TRBV6-1 ASSEFTEVGTEAF
TRBJ2-5 . TRBV6-2/TRBV6-3 ASSYPGHQETQY